A single sample gave rise to the 12 T cell receptor beta chains below, sequenced in a study of human versus mouse CDR3 diversity and MHC coevolution. Method: immunoSEQ multiplex PCR; TCRdb's copy keeps in-frame clones and lacks some. The sample shows roughly 80,000 clones, over 85% of them seen only once. The sample consisted of naive CD4+ T cells from blood. As for subset: CD45RO-negative CD62L-positive naive CD4 T cells. Receptor source: a person aged 30 to 69 in good health.

The chain employs TRBV11-2 and TRBJ2-2, with 7 positions matching TRBD1. This CDR3 has 15 amino acids. Germline assignment: CDR1 SGHAT and CDR2 FQNNGV. The V gene end was trimmed by 5 bases and the J gene end by 1 base; junction bases not matched to a gene: 4. CDR3 DNA sequence: TGTGCCAGCAGCCTAGGGGACAGGAACACCGGGGAGCTGTTTTTT. This gives the protein CASSLGDRNTGELFF.

A single count supports this clone. The chain is built from TRBV6-4 and TRBJ1-4, with 9 positions matching TRBD1. J gave up 0 bases and V 3 bases, and 2 bases lay outside the gene matches. The germline V gene has CDR1 MRHNA and CDR2 SNTAGT. The CDR3 loop spans 16 amino acids. CDR3 nucleotides: TGTGCCAGCAGTGAGACAGGGGGAACAACTAATGAAAAACTGTTTTTT. Protein: CASSETGGTTNEKLFF.

V is TRBV7-3 and J is TRBJ2-5, with 8 bases that match TRBD2. In germline, CDR1 is SGHTA, CDR2 FQGTGA. The CDR3 extends over 13 amino acids. Trimming cost V 2 bases and J 5 bases; bases outside gene matches: 1. CDR3 in DNA: TGTGCCAGCAGCTTAGCTAGCGGGGAGACCCAGTACTTC. This sequence encodes CASSLASGETQYF.

The chain employs TRBV5-1 and TRBJ1-1; D remains ambiguous. V was shortened by 1 base and J by 4 bases, with 8 bases between the two germline ends. This CDR3 contains 13 residues. Germline V gene data show CDR1 as SGHRS and CDR2 as YFSETQ. CDR3 DNA sequence: TGCGCCAGCAGCTTGTGGGAGGGCACTGAAGCTTTCTTT. Protein product: CASSLWEGTEAFF.

This chain joins TRBV5-1 and TRBJ1-1, with TRBD1 identical over 7 bases. This CDR3 is 16 amino acids long. The J segment lost 10 bases and the V segment lost 1 base, leaving 16 bases of the junction unmatched. From germline, CDR1 is SGHRS and CDR2 YFSETQ. The CDR3 DNA sequence: TGCGCCAGCAGCTTGCTAGGACAGGTCTCGGGGAGATTAGCTTTCTTT. Translating it yields CASSLLGQVSGRLAFF.

This chain joins TRBV7-2 and TRBJ2-3, with 9 bases aligning to TRBD2. The V gene end was trimmed by 7 bases and the J gene end by 1 base; junction bases not matched to a gene: 12. This CDR3 has 17 amino acids. Germline V gene sequence: CDR1 SGHTA, CDR2 FQGNSA. The DNA of the CDR3 is TGTGCCAGCACCCTAGGGAGGCTAGCGGGACGCACAGATACGCAGTATTTT. It translates to CASTLGRLAGRTDTQYF.

The chain couples TRBV9 to TRBJ1-3, with 7 bases lining up with TRBD1. The CDR3 totals 17 residues. The germline V gene encodes CDR1 SGDLS and CDR2 YYNGEE. The V segment lost 3 bases and the J segment 2 bases; nucleotides outside the gene matches: 11. CDR3 sequence: CASSAEGGQVTGNTIYF. CDR3 DNA sequence: TGTGCCAGCAGCGCCGAAGGCGGACAGGTCACTGGAAACACCATATATTTT.

The chain employs TRBV6-1 and TRBJ1-2; possible D gene TRBD1, 5 bases. Germline CDR1 reads MNHNS; CDR2 reads SASEGT. CDR3 length: 14 residues. Trimming took off 0 bases at V and 5 bases at J, with 10 bases between the two ends. The CDR3: CASSEAPGGYGYTF. The CDR3, as DNA: TGTGCCAGCAGTGAAGCCCCCGGGGGATATGGCTACACCTTC.

CDR3 sequence: CASSHLLSGLPYNEQFF. DNA of the CDR3: TGCGCCAGCAGCCACTTACTATCGGGACTACCATACAATGAGCAGTTCTTC. The V gene is TRBV4-3, the J gene TRBJ2-1, with 7 bases aligning to TRBD2. Trimming cost V 3 bases and J 4 bases; bases outside gene matches: 12. The CDR3 runs to 17 residues. Germline V gene lookup returns CDR1 LGHNA and CDR2 YSLEER.

The gene calls are TRBV6-5 and TRBJ1-2, with 9 bases identical to TRBD1. Germline lookup yields CDR1 MNHEY and CDR2 SVGAGI. The CDR3 contains 16 residues. Trimming took 4 bases from V and 0 from J; bases not matched to a gene: 6. This chain's CDR3 is CASSWGGTGPNYGYTF. CDR3 sequence (DNA): TGTGCCAGCAGTTGGGGAGGGACAGGGCCTAACTATGGCTACACCTTC.

V and J are TRBV27 and TRBJ2-7; the D gene is possibly TRBD2 (6 bases). The CDR3 spans 15 residues. Trimming removed 3 bases from V and 6 bases from J, with 18 bases in between. Germline CDR1 and CDR2: MNHEY and SMNVEV (reference sequence). CDR3: CASSLVGGTRGEQYF. The CDR3 nucleotides are TGTGCCAGCAGTTTGGTTGGCGGGACCCGCGGCGAGCAGTACTTC.

V usage is TRBV29-1 and J usage is TRBJ2-3; TRBD1 might be the D (5 bases). Germline CDR1 and CDR2: SQVTM and ANQGSEA. The CDR3 totals 14 residues. Trimming took 1 base from V and 0 from J, leaving 8 bases between them. CDR3 amino acids: CSVEGGRSTDTQYF. The CDR3 DNA reads TGCAGCGTTGAAGGGGGCCGTAGCACAGATACGCAGTATTTT.